The 32 T cell receptor beta chains reported below all come from one sample, sequenced in a study of shared T cell receptors in the human thymus. TCRdb's copy holds only in-frame clones and misses some; the assay was immunoSEQ multiplex PCR. The sample lists over 650,000 clones, more than 70% seen once, with 0.0094% in the top ten. The sample was also reused in another study, on human thymus T cells.

The sequencing input was thymocytes. These receptors came from a boy less than two years old with a congenital heart defect.

V is TRBV25-1 and J is TRBJ2-5; 13 positions match TRBD2. CDR1 is MGHDK and CDR2 is SYGVNS in the germline V gene. V gave up 5 bases and J gave up 5 bases; unmatched junction bases: 5. The CDR3 length is 15 residues. CDR3: CASSNRTSGSETQYF. The CDR3 region has the DNA TGTGCCAGCAGTAACAGGACTAGCGGGAGTGAGACCCAGTACTTC. Variable domain in full (rest from reference TRBV25-1 and TRBJ2-5): EADIYQTPRYLVIGTGKKITLECSQTMGHDKMYWYQQDPGMELHLIHYSYGVNSTEKGDLSSESTVSRIRTEHFPLTLESARPSHTSQYLCASSNRTSGSETQYFGPGTRLLVL.

V is TRBV4-3 and J is TRBJ2-1; 8 nucleotides line up with TRBD2. This CDR3 has 17 residues. The ends lost 0 bases at V and 7 bases at J; junction bases unmatched: 11. The germline V gene has CDR1 LGHNA and CDR2 YSLEER. This CDR3 reads CASSQEGATSGPNEQFF. The CDR3 DNA reads TGCGCCAGCAGCCAAGAGGGGGCAACTAGCGGCCCTAATGAGCAGTTCTTC.

V gene TRBV5-4 combines with J gene TRBJ2-1, with 8 positions matching TRBD2. Germline loops: CDR1 SGHNT, CDR2 YYREEE (reference sequence). CDR3 length equals 15 residues. Trimming took 2 bases from V and 7 from J; bases not matched to a gene: 8. The CDR3 is CASSFTTSDKNEQFF. The DNA of the CDR3 is TGTGCCAGCAGCTTTACGACTAGCGACAAGAATGAGCAGTTCTTC.

This clone was observed a single time. The V and J genes are TRBV27 and TRBJ2-7; possibly TRBD2 for D (5 bases). The CDR3 covers 13 residues. From germline, CDR1 is MNHEY and CDR2 SMNVEV (reference sequence). With 7 bases removed from V and 4 bases from J, the gap between germline ends came to 14 bases. The CDR3 protein is CASTREQIYEQYF. CDR3 in DNA: TGTGCCAGCACAAGGGAGCAAATTTACGAGCAGTACTTC.

The CDR3 DNA reads as TGTGCCAGCAGCTTATGGTCCGACAGGGAAGCAACTAATGAAAAACTGTTTTTT. This translates into CASSLWSDREATNEKLFF. J is TRBJ1-4 and V is TRBV7-9; 7 bases match TRBD1. After removal of 2 bases from V and 0 bases from J, the junction contained 9 bases not matched to a gene. CDR1 SEHNR and CDR2 FQNEAQ come from the germline V gene (reference sequence). The CDR3 has 18 amino acids.

The sample holds one count of this clone. The rearrangement uses TRBV28 and TRBJ2-6; tentatively, D is TRBD2 (6 bases). From germline, CDR1 is MDHEN and CDR2 SYDVKM. CDR3 length equals 18 residues. V was trimmed by 2 bases and J by 0 bases, leaving 14 bases between them. This chain's CDR3 is CASSLGGSHHSGANVLTF. The CDR3 DNA follows: TGTGCCAGCAGTTTAGGGGGGAGTCATCACTCTGGGGCCAACGTCCTGACTTTC.

The chain carries TRBV7-6 and TRBJ1-5; D is unresolved. The V end lost 0 bases, the J end lost 5 bases, and 8 bases lay between the germline ends. CDR1 is SGHVS and CDR2 is FNYEAQ in the germline V gene. This CDR3 is 14 amino acids long. The CDR3 sequence is CASSLAEGDQPQHF. The CDR3 DNA is TGTGCCAGCAGCTTAGCAGAAGGAGATCAGCCCCAGCATTTT. Looking up the rest from reference TRBV7-6 and TRBJ1-5 gives the full variable domain: GAGVSQSPRYKVTKRGQDVALRCDPISGHVSLYWYRQALGQGPEFLTYFNYEAQQDKSGLPNDRFSAERPEGSISTLTIQRTEQRDSAMYRCASSLAEGDQPQHFGDGTRLSIL.

This rearrangement joins TRBV28 to TRBJ1-6; D is uncertain. The CDR3 contains 16 residues. Looked up from germline, CDR1 is MDHEN and CDR2 is SYDVKM. With 5 bases removed from V and 4 bases from J, the gap between germline ends came to 15 bases. The DNA of the CDR3 is TGTGCCAGCAGTAATCCCAGGAAAATATATAATTCACCCCTCCACTTT. This translates into CASSNPRKIYNSPLHF.

The rearrangement joins TRBV5-1 to TRBJ2-1, with D possibly TRBD2 on 6 matching bases. V dropped 5 bases and J dropped 4 bases, with 25 bases sitting between them. The length of the CDR3 is 18 residues. Germline V gives CDR1 SGHRS, CDR2 YFSETQ. The CDR3 nucleotides are TGCGCCAGCAGTCATCCGGGACTCCCAAGTGGGTTGTACAATGAGCAGTTCTTC. This codes for CASSHPGLPSGLYNEQFF.

This chain connects TRBV28 to TRBJ1-5; D is possibly TRBD1 (6 bases). V was pared by 0 bases and J by 6 bases, with 12 bases between. Germline CDR1 reads MDHEN; CDR2 reads SYDVKM. The CDR3 runs 15 residues. The CDR3 is CASSLCIAGAQPQHF. The DNA of the CDR3 is TGTGCCAGCAGTTTATGCATTGCAGGGGCTCAGCCCCAGCATTTT.

This sequence joins TRBV12-5 and TRBJ1-6; no reliable D call. From germline, CDR1 is LGHNT and CDR2 FRNRAP. CDR3 length equals 15 residues. V lost 1 base and J 5 bases, leaving 9 bases between the germline ends. The CDR3 DNA sequence: TGTGCTAGTGGTTTGGCCAGGAAGCATAATTCACCCCTCCACTTT. Protein product: CASGLARKHNSPLHF. The full variable domain, its missing parts supplied by reference TRBV12-5 and TRBJ1-6, is DARVTQTPRHKVTEMGQEVTMRCQPILGHNTVFWYRQTMMQGLELLAYFRNRAPLDDSGMPKDRFSAEMPDATLATLKIQPSEPRDSAVYFCASGLARKHNSPLHFGNGTRLTVT.

The chain carries TRBV28 and TRBJ1-5; 9 bases are shared with TRBD1. The CDR3 sequence is 16 residues long. Germline CDR1 MDHEN, CDR2 SYDVKM. V lost 4 bases to trimming and J lost 6 bases; unmatched junction nucleotides: 10. CDR3 loop: CASSWYRGRAGQPQHF. The CDR3 nucleotides read TGTGCCAGCAGTTGGTACAGGGGGCGAGCAGGTCAGCCCCAGCATTTT.

This clone has a single count. The gene calls are TRBV7-8 and TRBJ2-3; D gene unclear. The V gene lost 2 bases and the J gene lost 4 bases, with 7 bases spanning the gap. Germline CDR1 SGHVS, CDR2 FQNEAQ. The CDR3 contains 13 residues. Here the CDR3 reads CASSLRASDTQYF. CDR3 nucleotide sequence: TGTGCCAGCAGCTTAAGAGCCTCAGATACGCAGTATTTT.

The genes are TRBV19 and TRBJ1-2, with TRBD1 identical over 7 bases. CDR3 length equals 17 residues. CDR1 LNHDA and CDR2 SQIVND come from the germline V gene (reference sequence). Losses at the gene ends were 3 bases for V and 5 bases for J; bases not matched to a gene: 15. CDR3 sequence reads: CASSIPSPDRAGYGYTF. CDR3 nucleotide sequence: TGTGCCAGTAGTATCCCAAGCCCCGACAGGGCGGGGTATGGCTACACCTTC.

The V and J genes are TRBV10-3 and TRBJ2-7; 8 bases line up with TRBD1. Germline-derived CDR1 and CDR2 are ENHRY and SYGVKD. This CDR3 comprises 14 residues. The junction had 3 bases not matched to a gene; V was cut back by 0 bases and J by 5 bases. CDR3 bases: TGTGCCATCAGTGAGTCGACAGGGGTAAACGAGCAGTACTTC. Protein product: CAISESTGVNEQYF.

The V and J genes are TRBV7-2 and TRBJ2-7, with a possible D match to TRBD2 (5 bases). The CDR3 runs 15 residues. V shed 5 bases and J shed 1 base, with 15 bases lying between them. CDR1 is SGHTA, CDR2 FQGNSA, per germline. The CDR3 DNA reads as TGTGCCAGCAGCCGGGATGAGACGGAGTCCTACGAGCAGTACTTC. Its protein product is CASSRDETESYEQYF.

This chain joins TRBV29-1 and TRBJ1-2; D uncertain. V dropped 0 bases and J dropped 4 bases, with 18 bases sitting between them. There are 16 residues in the CDR3. Germline lookup yields CDR1 SQVTM and CDR2 ANQGSEA. CDR3 amino acids: CSVEDHSDTPIYGYTF. Written as DNA, the CDR3 is TGCAGCGTTGAAGATCATAGCGACACACCTATCTATGGCTACACCTTC.

V and J are TRBV5-6 and TRBJ2-1; the D gene is possibly TRBD2 (5 bases). From germline, CDR1 is SGHDT and CDR2 YYEEEE. Trimming shortened V by 3 bases and J by 1 base, and 11 bases separated the two germline ends. There are 15 residues in the CDR3. The CDR3 loop is CASSSQAESYNEQFF. DNA for the CDR3: TGTGCCAGCAGCTCCCAAGCGGAATCCTACAATGAGCAGTTCTTC.

The V and J genes are TRBV28 and TRBJ2-1; TRBD2 matches at 11 bases. The CDR3 spans 17 residues. Germline CDR1 and CDR2: MDHEN and SYDVKM. Losses at the gene ends were 6 bases for V and 10 bases for J; bases not matched to a gene: 17. The CDR3 bases are TGTGCCAGCAGCCTAACGGGGACTAGCGGTGTATGGAAGGAGCAGTTCTTC. This gives the protein CASSLTGTSGVWKEQFF.

The CDR3 is CASSTDRGGDNEQFF. CDR3 nucleotides: TGTGCCAGTAGTACTGACAGGGGAGGGGACAATGAGCAGTTCTTC. The gene calls are TRBV19 and TRBJ2-1; a weak D match, TRBD1 (8 bases). The CDR3 spans 15 residues. Germline values: CDR1 LNHDA, CDR2 SQIVND (reference sequence). The V end lost 4 bases, the J end lost 5 bases, and 15 bases lay between the germline ends.

The CDR3 DNA sequence: TGTGCCAGCTTTCACGACAGGGCCTCCTACAATGAGCAGTTCTTC. It specifies CASFHDRASYNEQFF. This chain uses TRBV28 with TRBJ2-1; 7 positions match TRBD1. The CDR3 spans 15 residues. With V trimmed by 8 bases and J by 0 bases, 7 bases remained unmatched. Germline values: CDR1 MDHEN, CDR2 SYDVKM.

V is TRBV15 and J is TRBJ1-6; TRBD1 matches at 7 bases. V shed 1 base, J shed 3 bases, and the junction held 3 bases outside the gene matches. Germline-derived CDR1 and CDR2 are LNHNV and YYDKDF (reference sequence). This CDR3 has 16 residues. The CDR3 DNA is TGTGCCACCAGCAGAGGGGGGACAGACTATAATTCACCCCTCCACTTT. It yields the protein CATSRGGTDYNSPLHF.

This CDR3 reads CASRRTGTGYGYTF. The CDR3 bases are TGTGCCAGCAGAAGGACCGGGACAGGGTATGGCTACACCTTC. This chain connects TRBV19 to TRBJ1-2, with TRBD1 identical over 9 bases. The CDR3 is made up of 14 amino acids. V trimming: 9 bases; J trimming: 5 bases; junction bases outside the gene matches: 10. Germline CDR1 and CDR2: LNHDA and SQIVND (reference sequence).

The V call is TRBV12-5, the J call TRBJ1-1; tentative D call: TRBD1 (5 bases). V was clipped by 1 base and J by 11 bases, with 8 bases between them. The CDR3 is 11 residues long. The germline V gene encodes CDR1 LGHNT and CDR2 FRNRAP. CDR3 nucleotide sequence: TGTGCTAGTGGTTTGGGCAGGGATGCTTTCTTT. This sequence encodes CASGLGRDAFF.

A word on this clone: A junction end diverges from the germline sequence, so it may reflect a read error. This sample also contains other DNA sequences that code for the same CDR3. V and J are TRBV19 and TRBJ1-5, with a weak D call TRBD1 (6 bases). This CDR3 contains 13 residues. The germline V gene has CDR1 LNHDA and CDR2 SQIVND (reference sequence). The CDR3 loop reads CASSRQGNQPQHF. CDR3 nucleotide sequence: TGTGCCAGCAGTAGGCAGGGGAATCAGCCCCAGCATTTT.

The V call is TRBV19, the J call TRBJ1-5; no firm D call. Trimming shortened V by 7 bases and J by 2 bases, and 18 bases separated the two germline ends. This CDR3 spans 16 amino acids. Per the germline V gene, CDR1 is LNHDA and CDR2 is SQIVND (reference sequence). CDR3 sequence (DNA): TGTGCCAGTAATCCGAGAAATATAGAGGGCAATCAGCCCCAGCATTTT. Translated, it gives CASNPRNIEGNQPQHF.

The J gene is TRBJ2-1, the V gene TRBV25-1; TRBD1 aligns across 11 bases. This CDR3 has 15 amino acids. J was trimmed by 7 bases and V by 6 bases; bases with no gene match: 8. Germline CDR1 is MGHDK and CDR2 is SYGVNS. CDR3 DNA: TGTGCCAGCAGGAGGATCGGACAGGGGGCGAATGAGCAGTTCTTC. Amino acids: CASRRIGQGANEQFF.

CDR3 nucleotide sequence: TGTGCCAGTATAGGGTCCAGGGATTCTAGCAATCAGCCCCAGCATTTT. It is translated as CASIGSRDSSNQPQHF. The chain joins TRBV19 to TRBJ1-5; a weak D match, TRBD1 (5 bases). V lost 7 bases and J 0 bases, leaving 16 bases between the germline ends. CDR3 length equals 16 residues. Germline V lookup: CDR1 LNHDA, CDR2 SQIVND (reference sequence).

The chain employs TRBV28 and TRBJ1-6; 7 bases map to TRBD1. Germline V gene sequence: CDR1 MDHEN, CDR2 SYDVKM. V shed 4 bases, J shed 8 bases, and the junction held 2 bases outside the gene matches. The CDR3 contains 13 residues. The CDR3 spells CASSYDRDSPLHF. As DNA, the CDR3 is TGTGCCAGCAGTTACGACAGGGATTCACCCCTCCACTTT. The full variable domain, rest sourced from reference TRBV28 and TRBJ1-6, is DVKVTQSSRYLVKRTGEKVFLECVQDMDHENMFWYRQDPGLGLRLIYFSYDVKMKEKGDIPEGYSVSREKKERFSLILESASTNQTSMYLCASSYDRDSPLHFGNGTRLTVT.

The V and J genes are TRBV5-1 and TRBJ2-7, with TRBD1 matching 10 bases. This CDR3 is built from 17 residues. Germline CDR1 SGHRS, CDR2 YFSETQ. The J segment lost 0 bases and the V segment lost 4 bases, leaving 10 bases of the junction unmatched. The CDR3 bases are TGCGCCAGCAGCCGACATTCGGGACAGGGGAACTCCTACGAGCAGTACTTC. It codes for CASSRHSGQGNSYEQYF.

The CDR3 DNA is TGTGCTAGTGGTTTGGTAGGGACTAGTTTCTACTACGAGCAGTACTTC. It is translated as CASGLVGTSFYYEQYF. J is TRBJ2-7 and V is TRBV12-5, with 8 bases fitting TRBD2. J lost 3 bases, V lost 0 bases, and 7 bases had no gene match. The CDR3 loop spans 16 amino acids. Looked up from germline, CDR1 is LGHNT and CDR2 is FRNRAP. Full variable domain (rest looked up from reference TRBV12-5 and TRBJ2-7): DARVTQTPRHKVTEMGQEVTMRCQPILGHNTVFWYRQTMMQGLELLAYFRNRAPLDDSGMPKDRFSAEMPDATLATLKIQPSEPRDSAVYFCASGLVGTSFYYEQYFGPGTRLTVT.

This clone was seen only once. The chain is built from TRBV7-9 and TRBJ1-1, with 11 bases that match TRBD1. The germline CDR1 and CDR2 sequences are SEHNR and FQNEAQ (reference sequence). CDR3 length: 14 residues. V gave up 5 bases and J gave up 5 bases; unmatched junction bases: 4. CDR3 sequence reads: CASSPDRGRTEAFF. DNA of the CDR3: TGTGCCAGCAGCCCGGACAGGGGGCGGACTGAAGCTTTCTTT.